This T cell receptor beta chain was captured in a study of blood T cell repertoires in COVID-19. Repertoires were generated with immunoSEQ multiplex PCR, while TCRdb's copy carries only in-frame clones and drops some. The sample yields roughly 110,000 clones, about four fifths seen once. This CDR3 comprises 13 residues. J lost 8 bases, V lost 4 bases, and 3 bases had no gene match. The germline V gene has CDR1 SGHTA and CDR2 FQGTGA. Material for sequencing was peripheral blood. The sequence was collected from a human donor in a cohort sampled during active COVID-19. V usage is TRBV7-3 and J usage is TRBJ1-2, with TRBD1 matching over 11 bases. The CDR3 coding sequence is TGTGCCAGCAGCTGGGACAGGGGGATAGGCTACACCTTC. Its translation is CASSWDRGIGYTF.